Below, 6 T cell receptor beta chains from the same sample are listed, as sequenced in a study of neurological immune-mediated disorders. MiXCR, run by TCRdb on the 5' RACE reads, gives a single entry per CDR3 protein. The sample consists of about 27,000 distinct CDR3 sequences, under 25% of them appearing once. Sequenced: PBMCs. These receptors were taken from a woman aged 55 to 70 in good health.

This clonotype appeared many times. The gene calls are TRBV7-2 and TRBJ1-6, with D perhaps TRBD1 (6 bases). The CDR3 has 16 residues. Germline CDR1 SGHTA, CDR2 FQGNSA. V was cut by 3 bases and J by 2 bases, with 11 bases left in between. The CDR3 DNA follows: TGTGCCAGCAGCTTGTATGGGGGGCCCTATAATTCACCCCTCCACTTT. Amino acids: CASSLYGGPYNSPLHF. The variable domain in full, with the rest retrieved from reference TRBV7-2 and TRBJ1-6, is GAGVSQSPSNKVTEKGKDVELRCDPISGHTALYWYRQSLGQGLEFLIYFQGNSAPDKSGLPSDRFSAERTGGSVSTLTIQRTQQEDSAVYLCASSLYGGPYNSPLHFGNGTRLTVT.

This clonotype was found many times. CDR3 loop: CSATPRGDGYTF. The CDR3 DNA is TGCAGTGCTACCCCGAGGGGCGACGGCTACACCTTC. The rearrangement uses TRBV20-1 and TRBJ1-2; tentative D call: TRBD1 (5 bases). Germline lookup yields CDR1 DFQATT and CDR2 SNEGSKA (reference sequence). The CDR3 totals 12 residues. Trimming pared 4 bases from V and 8 bases from J, leaving 14 bases between.

This clonotype was observed many times. The chain is built from TRBV10-3 and TRBJ2-2; no clear D. The V gene's germline CDR1 is ENHRY and CDR2 SYGVKD. The length of the CDR3 is 13 residues. The germline V and J ends were trimmed by 0 bases and 6 bases, with 5 bases remaining between them. Written as DNA, the CDR3 is TGTGCCATCAGTGAGTCAAGGGCCGGGGAGCTGTTTTTT. It translates to CAISESRAGELFF.

The CDR3 here is CASSPPVAVSKNIQYF. In DNA form, the CDR3 reads TGTGCCAGCTCACCACCGGTTGCGGTGTCCAAAAACATTCAGTACTTC. The genes are TRBV18 and TRBJ2-4; D gene unclear. Germline CDR1 and CDR2: KGHSH and LQKENI. The CDR3 runs 16 residues. V was cut by 0 bases and J by 2 bases, with 11 bases left in between.

The chain carries TRBV29-1 and TRBJ2-1; maybe TRBD1 (5 bases). Per the germline V gene, CDR1 is SQVTM and CDR2 is ANQGSEA. The CDR3 length is 15 residues. Trimming took off 7 bases at V and 3 bases at J, with 19 bases between the two ends. The CDR3, as DNA: TGCAGCGGCCAAACAGGCTTATCCCGCTACAATGAGCAGTTCTTC. Amino acid sequence: CSGQTGLSRYNEQFF.

This clonotype came up many times. The V call is TRBV4-3, the J call TRBJ2-3, with TRBD2 matching over 13 bases. Trimming took 4 bases from V and 3 from J; bases not matched to a gene: 1. Germline-derived CDR1 and CDR2 are LGHNA and YSLEER. The CDR3 consists of 15 residues. The DNA of the CDR3 is TGCGCCAGCAGCCCGGGACTAGCGGGGACAGATACGCAGTATTTT. Its protein is CASSPGLAGTDTQYF.